These 17 T cell receptor beta chains came from one sample sequenced in a study of cytomegalovirus exposure and HLA in healthy donors. It was with 60 Vbeta and 13 Jbeta primers that the PCR ran. Profiled with immunoSEQ multiplex PCR; TCRdb holds only in-frame clones, not every one. The sample yields about 150,000 clones, 70% to 90% seen once. The sequencing sample was made of PBMCs. Every receptor here comes from a woman younger than 35 in good health and CMV-seronegative.

The V call is TRBV6-6, the J call TRBJ2-7; tentatively, D is TRBD2 (7 bases). CDR3 length: 16 amino acids. CDR1 is MNHNY, CDR2 SVGAGI, per germline (reference sequence). Trimming pared 4 bases from V and 5 bases from J, leaving 21 bases between. Here the CDR3 reads CASSSLIGGDGDEQYF. The CDR3 DNA is TGTGCCAGCAGTTCCCTAATAGGGGGGGACGGCGACGAGCAGTACTTC.

This clone came up once. V and J are TRBV12-1 and TRBJ2-7; the DNA was not compared with TRBD2, the D call given in the table. TRBV12-1 is a pseudogene segment. This CDR3 is built from 15 residues. The DNA of the CDR3 is TGTGCCAGCAGCTTAGGCCGACTCCTTTCCTACGAGCAGTACTTC. This encodes CASSLGRLLSYEQYF.

The chain has TRBV6-5 and TRBJ2-7; 8 bases line up with TRBD1. This CDR3 spans 15 amino acids. Germline V gene data show CDR1 as MNHEY and CDR2 as SVGAGI. After removal of 5 bases from V and 3 bases from J, the junction contained 9 bases not matched to a gene. CDR3 DNA sequence: TGTGCCAGCAGTAAACCCGGGACAGGACGCTACGAGCAGTACTTC. Its protein is CASSKPGTGRYEQYF.

V gene TRBV6-1 combines with J gene TRBJ2-1; weak D call: TRBD2 (5 bases). Trimming took 4 bases from V and 7 from J, leaving 14 bases between them. The germline V gene encodes CDR1 MNHNS and CDR2 SASEGT. The CDR3 length is 14 residues. The CDR3 coding sequence is TGTGCCAGCAGTGCGGGATCCCTCCGTAATGAGCAGTTCTTC. As protein: CASSAGSLRNEQFF.

The CDR3 loop reads CASTHGPSSAGWAEAFF. In nucleotides, the CDR3 is TGTGCCAGCACCCACGGACCAAGTTCGGCAGGGTGGGCCGAAGCTTTCTTT. The chain links TRBV27 to TRBJ1-1; TRBD1 is a possible D gene (5 bases). Germline V lookup: CDR1 MNHEY, CDR2 SMNVEV (reference sequence). This CDR3 is built from 17 residues. Trimming removed 7 bases at V and 8 bases at J, with 29 bases between.

V and J are TRBV28 and TRBJ2-2; TRBD2 agrees at 12 bases. J was trimmed by 6 bases and V by 2 bases; bases with no gene match: 4. Germline V gene data show CDR1 as MDHEN and CDR2 as SYDVKM. This CDR3 comprises 16 residues. The DNA for the CDR3 is TGTGCCAGCAGTTTACTTTCTAGCGGGAGGGCCGGGGAGCTGTTTTTT. This encodes CASSLLSSGRAGELFF. Full variable domain (rest looked up from reference TRBV28 and TRBJ2-2): DVKVTQSSRYLVKRTGEKVFLECVQDMDHENMFWYRQDPGLGLRLIYFSYDVKMKEKGDIPEGYSVSREKKERFSLILESASTNQTSMYLCASSLLSSGRAGELFFGEGSRLTVL.

The chain employs TRBV10-3 and TRBJ2-5, with unresolved D. V was shortened by 2 bases and J by 3 bases, with 7 bases between the two germline ends. Per germline, CDR1 ENHRY and CDR2 SYGVKD. The CDR3 totals 13 residues. CDR3 sequence: CAISEGQEETQYF. The CDR3 DNA is TGTGCCATCAGTGAGGGGCAGGAAGAGACCCAGTACTTC.

CDR3 DNA sequence: TGTGCCAGCAGTGAGGGACAATTCGCATCTGGGGCCAACGTCCTGACTTTC. Amino acids: CASSEGQFASGANVLTF. The genes are TRBV9 and TRBJ2-6, with D possibly TRBD1 on 6 matching bases. V lost 5 bases and J lost 1, with 16 bases in between. Germline values: CDR1 SGDLS, CDR2 YYNGEE. This CDR3 has 17 residues.

The chain uses TRBV7-8 and TRBJ2-1, with TRBD2 matching 8 bases. The CDR3 contains 11 residues. Germline V lookup: CDR1 SGHVS, CDR2 FQNEAQ. Germline trimming cut 4 bases from V and 15 bases from J; bases unmatched to any gene: 5. The CDR3 nucleotides are TGTGCCAGCAGCTCCGGGACTAGGTCGTTCTTC. Translated: CASSSGTRSFF.

The gene calls are TRBV7-2 and TRBJ2-1; no clear D gene. The germline V and J ends were trimmed by 7 bases and 1 base, with 8 bases remaining between them. CDR1 SGHTA and CDR2 FQGNSA come from the germline V gene. The length of the CDR3 is 13 residues. The CDR3 DNA reads TGTGCCAGCAAACTGATTTCCTACAATGAGCAGTTCTTC. Its translation: CASKLISYNEQFF.

Only one count was recorded for this clone. The chain employs TRBV10-1 and TRBJ1-2, with 7 positions matching TRBD1. The CDR3 length is 12 residues. The V gene's germline CDR1 is WNHNN and CDR2 SYGVQD (reference sequence). The junction had 6 bases not matched to a gene; V was cut back by 6 bases and J by 8 bases. CDR3 loop: CASSGDSGGYTF. The CDR3 coding sequence is TGCGCCAGCAGCGGGGACAGCGGAGGCTACACCTTC.

This chain uses TRBV5-1 with TRBJ1-2; the match to TRBD1 covers 10 bases. The CDR3 loop spans 17 amino acids. V dropped 4 bases and J dropped 8; count of bases not matched to a gene: 17. Germline V gene data show CDR1 as SGHRS and CDR2 as YFSETQ. In DNA, the CDR3 is TGCGCCAGCAGCCCCTGGGGGGGACAGGGGTCGCTTGAGGGCTACACCTTC. As protein: CASSPWGGQGSLEGYTF.

The V gene is TRBV2, the J gene TRBJ2-6, with a weak D call TRBD1 (6 bases). Trimming pared 8 bases from V and 2 bases from J, leaving 7 bases between. Germline V lookup: CDR1 SNHLY, CDR2 FYNNEI. The CDR3 covers 13 residues. CDR3 in DNA: TGTGCCAGCTGGGGGCCTGGGGCCAACGTCCTGACTTTC. It codes for CASWGPGANVLTF.

The CDR3 DNA reads as TGCGCCAGCAGCTTGGGGGGGACTAGCGGGGAAGAGACCCAGTACTTC. Translation gives CASSLGGTSGEETQYF. The genes are TRBV5-1 and TRBJ2-5; 13 positions agree with TRBD2. Germline lookup yields CDR1 SGHRS and CDR2 YFSETQ. After removal of 0 bases from V and 3 bases from J, the junction contained 2 bases not matched to a gene. The CDR3 totals 16 residues.

This chain joins TRBV7-6 and TRBJ2-1; 13 bases line up with TRBD2. The V gene's germline CDR1 is SGHVS and CDR2 FNYEAQ. The CDR3 is 17 amino acids. With V trimmed by 5 bases and J by 0 bases, 4 bases remained unmatched. CDR3 protein: CASSPGLAGSSYNEQFF. CDR3 DNA: TGTGCCAGCAGCCCGGGACTAGCGGGGAGCTCCTACAATGAGCAGTTCTTC.

V and J are TRBV11-2 and TRBJ1-6; no definite D call. V was trimmed by 3 bases and J by 8 bases, leaving 11 bases between them. This CDR3 contains 14 residues. Germline V CDR1 and CDR2: SGHAT, FQNNGV. The CDR3 protein is CASSLVRFYSPLHF. As DNA, the CDR3 is TGTGCCAGCAGCTTGGTCAGGTTCTATTCACCCCTCCACTTT.

The rearrangement uses TRBV6-1 and TRBJ2-3; 8 bases are a match to TRBD2. Germline V gene lookup returns CDR1 MNHNS and CDR2 SASEGT. J gave up 3 bases and V 4 bases, and 3 bases lay outside the gene matches. The CDR3 runs to 14 residues. The CDR3 coding sequence is TGTGCCAGCAGTGTGGGCGGGGGGACAGATACGCAGTATTTT. It is translated as CASSVGGGTDTQYF.